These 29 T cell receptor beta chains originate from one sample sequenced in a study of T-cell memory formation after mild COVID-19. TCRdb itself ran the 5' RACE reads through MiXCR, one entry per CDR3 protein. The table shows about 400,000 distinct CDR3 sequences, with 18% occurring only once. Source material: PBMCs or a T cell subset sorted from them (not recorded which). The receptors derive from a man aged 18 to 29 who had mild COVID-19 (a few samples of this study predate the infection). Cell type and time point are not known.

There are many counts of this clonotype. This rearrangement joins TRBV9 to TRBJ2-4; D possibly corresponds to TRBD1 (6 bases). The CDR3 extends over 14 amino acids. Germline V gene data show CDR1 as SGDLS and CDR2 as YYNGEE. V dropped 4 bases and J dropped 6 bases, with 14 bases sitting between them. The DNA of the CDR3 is TGTGCCAGCAGCACCCGGACACAGGGAAACATTCAGTACTTC. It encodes CASSTRTQGNIQYF.

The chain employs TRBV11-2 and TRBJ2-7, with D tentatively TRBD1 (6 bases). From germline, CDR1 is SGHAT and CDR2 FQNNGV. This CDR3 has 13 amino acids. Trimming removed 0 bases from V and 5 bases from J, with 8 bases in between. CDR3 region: CASSLDRGHEQYF. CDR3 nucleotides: TGTGCCAGCAGCTTAGACAGGGGCCACGAGCAGTACTTC.

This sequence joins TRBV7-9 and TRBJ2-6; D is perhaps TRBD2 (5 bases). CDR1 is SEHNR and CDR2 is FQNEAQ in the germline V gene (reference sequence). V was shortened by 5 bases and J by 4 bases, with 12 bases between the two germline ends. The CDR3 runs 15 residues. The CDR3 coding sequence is TGTGCCAGCAGCCCAGAGGGCGGAGGGGCCAACGTCCTGACTTTC. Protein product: CASSPEGGGANVLTF.

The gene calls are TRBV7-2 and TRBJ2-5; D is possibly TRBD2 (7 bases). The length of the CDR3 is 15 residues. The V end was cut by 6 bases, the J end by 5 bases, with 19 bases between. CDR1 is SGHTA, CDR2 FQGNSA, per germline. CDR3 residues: CASSPRRGGGETQYF. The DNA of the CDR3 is TGTGCCAGCAGTCCCCGGCGAGGGGGAGGGGAGACCCAGTACTTC.

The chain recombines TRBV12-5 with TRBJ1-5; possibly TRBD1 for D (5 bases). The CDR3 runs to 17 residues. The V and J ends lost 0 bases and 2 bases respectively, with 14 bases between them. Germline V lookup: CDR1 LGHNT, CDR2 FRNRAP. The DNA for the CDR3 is TGTGCTAGTGGTTTGGTATCGTTGGGGGGTGGCAATCAGCCCCAGCATTTT. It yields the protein CASGLVSLGGGNQPQHF.

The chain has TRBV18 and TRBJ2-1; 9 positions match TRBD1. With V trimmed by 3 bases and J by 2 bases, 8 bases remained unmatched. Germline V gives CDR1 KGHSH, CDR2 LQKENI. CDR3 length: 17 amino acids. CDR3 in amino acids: CASSPRDRVGPYNEQFF. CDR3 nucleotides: TGTGCCAGCTCACCCCGGGACAGGGTGGGGCCCTACAATGAGCAGTTCTTC.

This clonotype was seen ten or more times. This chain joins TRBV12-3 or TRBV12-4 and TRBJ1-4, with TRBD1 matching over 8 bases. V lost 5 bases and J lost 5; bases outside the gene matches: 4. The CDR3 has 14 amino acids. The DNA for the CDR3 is TGTGCCAGCAGTCAGACAGGGGAGAATGAAAAACTGTTTTTT. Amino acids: CASSQTGENEKLFF.

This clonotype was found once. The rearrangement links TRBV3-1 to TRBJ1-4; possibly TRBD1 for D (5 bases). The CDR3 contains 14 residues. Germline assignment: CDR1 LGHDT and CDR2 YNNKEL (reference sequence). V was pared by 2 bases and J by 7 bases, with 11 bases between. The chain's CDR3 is CASSQKSRAEKLFF. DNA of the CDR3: TGTGCCAGCAGCCAAAAGAGCAGGGCTGAAAAACTGTTTTTT.

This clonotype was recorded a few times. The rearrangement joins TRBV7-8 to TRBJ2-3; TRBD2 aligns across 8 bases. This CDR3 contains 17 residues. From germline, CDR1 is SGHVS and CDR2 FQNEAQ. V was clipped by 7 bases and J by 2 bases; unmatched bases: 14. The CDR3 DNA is TGTGCCAGCACCCTCTCTGGGGCGGGAGGTTACACAGATACGCAGTATTTT. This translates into CASTLSGAGGYTDTQYF.

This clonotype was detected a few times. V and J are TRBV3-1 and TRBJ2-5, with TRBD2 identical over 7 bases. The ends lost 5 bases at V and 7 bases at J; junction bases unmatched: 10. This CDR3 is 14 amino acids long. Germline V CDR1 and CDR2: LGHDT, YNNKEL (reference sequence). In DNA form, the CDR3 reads TGTGCCAGCAGCACGAGCGGGGCCCCCGGGACCCAGTACTTC. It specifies CASSTSGAPGTQYF.

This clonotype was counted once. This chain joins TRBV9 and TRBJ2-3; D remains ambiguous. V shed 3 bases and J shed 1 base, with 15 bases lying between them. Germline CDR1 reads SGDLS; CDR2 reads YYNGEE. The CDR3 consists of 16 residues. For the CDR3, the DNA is TGTGCCAGCAGCGCCCATTCTATTCTCGGCACAGATACGCAGTATTTT. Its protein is CASSAHSILGTDTQYF. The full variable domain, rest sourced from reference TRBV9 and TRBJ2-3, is DSGVTQTPKHLITATGQRVTLRCSPRSGDLSVYWYQQSLDQGLQFLIQYYNGEERAKGNILERFSAQQFPDLHSELNLSSLELGDSALYFCASSAHSILGTDTQYFGPGTRLTVL.

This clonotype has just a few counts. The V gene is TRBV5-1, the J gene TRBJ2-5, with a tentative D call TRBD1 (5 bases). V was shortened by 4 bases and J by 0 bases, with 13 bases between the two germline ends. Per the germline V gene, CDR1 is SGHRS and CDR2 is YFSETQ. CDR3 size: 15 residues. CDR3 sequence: CASSPRALHQETQYF. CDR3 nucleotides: TGCGCCAGCAGCCCCAGGGCCTTACACCAAGAGACCCAGTACTTC.

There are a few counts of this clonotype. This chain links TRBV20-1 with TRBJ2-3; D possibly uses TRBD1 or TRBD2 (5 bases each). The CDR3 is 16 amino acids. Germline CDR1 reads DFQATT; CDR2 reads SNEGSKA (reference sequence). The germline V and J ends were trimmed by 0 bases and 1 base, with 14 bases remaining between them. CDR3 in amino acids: CSARDGDGAGTDTQYF. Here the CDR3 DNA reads TGCAGTGCTAGAGATGGGGACGGGGCCGGCACAGATACGCAGTATTTT.

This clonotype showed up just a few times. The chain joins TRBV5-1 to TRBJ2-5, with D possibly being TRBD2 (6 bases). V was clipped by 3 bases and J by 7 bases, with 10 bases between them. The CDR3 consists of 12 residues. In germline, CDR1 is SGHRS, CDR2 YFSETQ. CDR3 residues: CASSSGEATQYF. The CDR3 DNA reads TGCGCCAGCAGCTCCGGGGAGGCGACCCAGTACTTC.

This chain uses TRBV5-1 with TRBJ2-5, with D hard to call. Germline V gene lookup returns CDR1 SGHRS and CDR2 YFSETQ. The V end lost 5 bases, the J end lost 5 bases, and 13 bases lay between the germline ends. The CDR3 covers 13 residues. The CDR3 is CASSFTPGETQYF. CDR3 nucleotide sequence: TGCGCCAGCAGTTTTACCCCTGGGGAGACCCAGTACTTC.

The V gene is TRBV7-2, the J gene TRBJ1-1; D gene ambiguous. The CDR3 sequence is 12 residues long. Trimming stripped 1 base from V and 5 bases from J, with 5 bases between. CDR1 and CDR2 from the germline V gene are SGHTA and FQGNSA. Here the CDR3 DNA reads TGTGCCAGCAGCTTAGAAAGAACTGAAGCTTTCTTT. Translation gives CASSLERTEAFF.

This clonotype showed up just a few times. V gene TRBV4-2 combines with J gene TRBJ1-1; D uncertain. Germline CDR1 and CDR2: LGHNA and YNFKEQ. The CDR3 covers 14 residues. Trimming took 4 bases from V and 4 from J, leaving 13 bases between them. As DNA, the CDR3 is TGTGCCAGCAGCCGAGGAGGAGGGCCCACTGAAGCTTTCTTT. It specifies CASSRGGGPTEAFF.

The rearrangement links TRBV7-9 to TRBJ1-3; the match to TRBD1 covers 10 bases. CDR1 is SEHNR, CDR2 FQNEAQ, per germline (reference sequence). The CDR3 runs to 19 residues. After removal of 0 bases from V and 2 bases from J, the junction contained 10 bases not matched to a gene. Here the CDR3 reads CASSLAVTGGPRTGNTIYF. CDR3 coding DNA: TGTGCCAGCAGCTTAGCAGTGACAGGGGGCCCACGAACTGGAAACACCATATATTTT.

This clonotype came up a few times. The DNA of the CDR3 is TGCGCCAGCAGTCTTCATTTGCTGGGGGCCACCGGGGAGCTGTTTTTT. It translates to CASSLHLLGATGELFF. The chain combines TRBV23-1 with TRBJ2-2; D may be TRBD1 (6 bases). TRBV23-1 is an open reading frame whose function is uncertain. The V end lost 4 bases, the J end lost 4 bases, and 16 bases lay between the germline ends. The CDR3 is 16 residues long.

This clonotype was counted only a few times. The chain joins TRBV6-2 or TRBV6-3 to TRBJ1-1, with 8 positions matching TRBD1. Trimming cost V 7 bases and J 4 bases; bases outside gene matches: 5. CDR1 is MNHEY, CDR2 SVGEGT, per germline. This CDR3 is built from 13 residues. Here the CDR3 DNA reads TGTGCCAGCACCAACGGACAGGGCACTGAAGCTTTCTTT. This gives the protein CASTNGQGTEAFF.

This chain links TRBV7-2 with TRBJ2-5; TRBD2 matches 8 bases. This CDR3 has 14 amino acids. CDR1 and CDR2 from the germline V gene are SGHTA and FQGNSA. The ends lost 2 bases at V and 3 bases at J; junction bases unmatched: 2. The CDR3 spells CASSLRRGEETQYF. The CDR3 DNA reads TGTGCCAGCAGCTTAAGGCGGGGGGAAGAGACCCAGTACTTC.

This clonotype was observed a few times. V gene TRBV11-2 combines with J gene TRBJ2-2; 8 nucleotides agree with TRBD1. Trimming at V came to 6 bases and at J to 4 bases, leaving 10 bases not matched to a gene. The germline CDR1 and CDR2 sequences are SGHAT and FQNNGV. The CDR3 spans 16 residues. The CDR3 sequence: CASRPSDRGPTGELFF. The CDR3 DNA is TGTGCCAGCAGACCTAGCGACAGGGGACCCACCGGGGAGCTGTTTTTT.

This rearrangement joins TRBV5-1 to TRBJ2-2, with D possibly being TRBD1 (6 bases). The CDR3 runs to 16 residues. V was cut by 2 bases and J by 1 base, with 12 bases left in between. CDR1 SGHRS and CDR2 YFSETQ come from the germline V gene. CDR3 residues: CASSLQETGNTGELFF. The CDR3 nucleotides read TGCGCCAGCAGCTTACAAGAGACAGGGAACACCGGGGAGCTGTTTTTT.

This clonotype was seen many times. CDR3 region: CASTPRFRPGSEAFF. The CDR3 nucleotides read TGTGCCAGCACCCCTCGTTTTAGACCAGGGTCTGAAGCTTTCTTT. V gene TRBV5-6 combines with J gene TRBJ1-1; TRBD1 is a possible D gene (5 bases). V was trimmed by 6 bases and J by 6 bases, leaving 21 bases between them. Germline CDR1 reads SGHDT; CDR2 reads YYEEEE. This CDR3 is 15 amino acids long.

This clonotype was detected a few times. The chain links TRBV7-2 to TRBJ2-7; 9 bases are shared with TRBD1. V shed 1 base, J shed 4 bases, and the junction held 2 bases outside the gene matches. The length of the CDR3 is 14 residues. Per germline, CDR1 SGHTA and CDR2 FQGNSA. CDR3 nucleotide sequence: TGTGCCAGCAGCTTAGACAGGGGGCAATACGAGCAGTACGTC. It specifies CASSLDRGQYEQYV.

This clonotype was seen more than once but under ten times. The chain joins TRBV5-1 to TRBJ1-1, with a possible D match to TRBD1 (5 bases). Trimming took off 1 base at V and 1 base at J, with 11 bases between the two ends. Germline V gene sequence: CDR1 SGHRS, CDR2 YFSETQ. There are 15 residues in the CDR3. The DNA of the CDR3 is TGCGCCAGCAGCTTGTTGGGCAGGGCGAACACTGAAGCTTTCTTT. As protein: CASSLLGRANTEAFF. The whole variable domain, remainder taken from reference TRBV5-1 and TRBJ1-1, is KAGVTQTPRYLIKTRGQQVTLSCSPISGHRSVSWYQQTPGQGLQFLFEYFSETQRNKGNFPGRFSGRQFSNSRSEMNVSTLELGDSALYLCASSLLGRANTEAFFGQGTRLTVV.

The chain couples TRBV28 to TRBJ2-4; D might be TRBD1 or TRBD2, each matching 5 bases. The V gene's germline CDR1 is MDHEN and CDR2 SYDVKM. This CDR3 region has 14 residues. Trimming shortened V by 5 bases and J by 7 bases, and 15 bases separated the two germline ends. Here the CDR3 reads CASSRDAPENIQYF. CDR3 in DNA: TGTGCCAGCAGTCGGGACGCGCCTGAGAACATTCAGTACTTC.

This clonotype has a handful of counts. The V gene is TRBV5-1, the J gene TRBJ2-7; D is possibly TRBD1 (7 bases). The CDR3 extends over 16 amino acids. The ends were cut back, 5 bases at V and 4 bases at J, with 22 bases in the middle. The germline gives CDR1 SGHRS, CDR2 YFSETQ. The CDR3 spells CASSFAGGQITYEQYF. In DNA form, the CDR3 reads TGCGCCAGCAGTTTTGCCGGGGGACAGATAACTTACGAGCAGTACTTC.

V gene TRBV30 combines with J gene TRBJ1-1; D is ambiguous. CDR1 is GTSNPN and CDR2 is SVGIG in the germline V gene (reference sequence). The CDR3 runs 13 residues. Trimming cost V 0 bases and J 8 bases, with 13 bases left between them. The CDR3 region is CAWSVLVGKEAFF. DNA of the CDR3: TGTGCCTGGAGTGTATTGGTTGGTAAAGAAGCTTTCTTT.